This T cell receptor (beta chain) comes out of a study of early T cells in non-severe SARS-CoV-2 infection. Study summary: The input, bulk RNA from unsorted whole blood, was sequenced, and chains were unpaired.

Per germline, CDR1 DFQATT and CDR2 SNEGSKA (reference sequence). The length of the CDR3 is 11 residues. Trimming cost V 2 bases and J 4 bases, with 5 bases left between them. Attachment of unique molecular identifiers to individual cDNA molecules was performed. TCRdb passed the 5' RACE reads through MiXCR, listing each CDR3 protein once. The table records approximately 49,000 distinct CDR3 sequences, 12% of them present only once. Study-level results: The VDJdb matching leaned toward anti-spike CD8 responses and overlooked private and CD4 specificities.

As for this clonotype: The antigen remains undetermined.

The receptor was derived from an adult who was a healthcare worker with PCR-confirmed SARS-CoV-2 infection or an uninfected control (not recorded which). The rearrangement uses TRBV20-1 and TRBJ1-1; D call uncertain. Input material: whole blood. The CDR3 nucleotides read TGCAGTGCTAGACGGACCACTGAAGCTTTCTTT. It encodes CSARRTTEAFF.